The following is a TCR beta chain sequence with its context. Trimming took off 6 bases at V and 0 bases at J, with 12 bases between the two ends. The CDR3 is made up of 15 amino acids. From germline, CDR1 is MRHNA and CDR2 SNTAGT. The sample belongs to a study of blood T cell repertoires in COVID-19. Per the study methods: Amplification of reference gene primers provided the estimated nucleated cell counts. Repertoires were generated with immunoSEQ multiplex PCR, while TCRdb's copy carries only in-frame clones and drops some. V, J and clone size are taken as reported in that table, and D and trimming were inferred from the DNA itself. The sample lists about 84,000 clones, 65% to 85% seen once, with roughly a sixth in the top ten.

The rearrangement links TRBV6-4 to TRBJ1-5; maybe TRBD1 (6 bases). This clonotype was sampled from an elderly woman with acute or convalescent COVID-19. Sample: peripheral blood. The CDR3 bases are TGTGCCAGCAGCCCACAGGGAAATAGCAATCAGCCCCAGCATTTT. Protein sequence: CASSPQGNSNQPQHF.